Each of the 18 T cell receptor beta chains below was sequenced from the same sample in a study of shared clonotypes between healthy human individuals. Sequencing was performed with immunoSEQ multiplex PCR; in TCRdb, only in-frame clones are kept and a portion is missing. Of 2 million to 3 million clones in the sample, 85% to 95% were seen once. Input material: naive CD4+ T cells sorted from blood. Subset described: CD45RA+ positively selected. All receptors come from a man younger than 35 in good health.

This chain uses TRBV11-2 with TRBJ2-1, with D perhaps TRBD1 (6 bases). Per the germline V gene, CDR1 is SGHAT and CDR2 is FQNNGV. V lost 3 bases and J 10 bases, leaving 22 bases between the germline ends. CDR3 length: 16 residues. This chain's CDR3 is CASSFPLYRGHGEQFF. The CDR3 DNA reads as TGTGCCAGCAGCTTTCCTTTATACCGGGGACATGGGGAGCAGTTCTTC.

The chain uses TRBV2 and TRBJ2-5, with D possibly being TRBD1 (5 bases). Trimming took 2 bases from V and 7 from J, leaving 11 bases between them. The length of the CDR3 is 13 residues. CDR1 and CDR2 from the germline V gene are SNHLY and FYNNEI. The CDR3 DNA reads TGTGCCAGCAGTGAAATGGGGCTGGGGACCCAGTACTTC. As protein: CASSEMGLGTQYF.

The chain combines TRBV12-5 with TRBJ2-3, with a possible D match to TRBD1 (6 bases). The CDR3 sequence is 17 residues long. CDR1 LGHNT and CDR2 FRNRAP come from the germline V gene. V lost 1 base, J lost 2 bases, and 16 bases lay in between. CDR3 nucleotide sequence: TGTGCTAGTGGTTTGGGGTTAAAGGACAGCTTCACAGATACGCAGTATTTT. Protein product: CASGLGLKDSFTDTQYF.

This chain links TRBV5-1 with TRBJ1-3; D remains ambiguous. In germline, CDR1 is SGHRS, CDR2 YFSETQ. This CDR3 is 15 amino acids long. V lost 3 bases and J 0 bases, leaving 10 bases between the germline ends. The CDR3 sequence: CASSSEPNSGNTIYF. CDR3 sequence (DNA): TGCGCCAGCAGCTCCGAGCCAAACTCTGGAAACACCATATATTTT.

The chain carries TRBV5-1 and TRBJ2-5, with no clear D. Per germline, CDR1 SGHRS and CDR2 YFSETQ. V was clipped by 2 bases and J by 0 bases, with 8 bases between them. The CDR3 runs 14 residues. The CDR3 loop is CASSFGSYQETQYF. The CDR3 DNA sequence: TGCGCCAGCAGCTTTGGCAGCTACCAAGAGACCCAGTACTTC.

The genes are TRBV10-2 and TRBJ2-3; D gene uncertain. The CDR3 consists of 14 residues. The germline gives CDR1 WSHSY, CDR2 SAAADI. The V and J ends lost 10 bases and 2 bases respectively, with 16 bases between them. The CDR3 DNA follows: TGCGCCACCAGGACCCACCCAAACACAGATACGCAGTATTTT. Protein sequence: CATRTHPNTDTQYF.

V gene TRBV6-6 combines with J gene TRBJ2-1; D possibly corresponds to TRBD1 (5 bases). The CDR3 runs to 15 residues. Germline V gives CDR1 MNHNY, CDR2 SVGAGI (reference sequence). V was trimmed by 2 bases and J by 8 bases, leaving 16 bases between them. In DNA form, the CDR3 reads TGTGCCAGCAGTTACAAGGGGTCTGGAGTCGATGAGCAGTTCTTC. Translating it yields CASSYKGSGVDEQFF.

The rearrangement links TRBV19 to TRBJ1-6; TRBD1 matches 10 bases. The CDR3 loop spans 14 amino acids. The germline CDR1 and CDR2 sequences are LNHDA and SQIVND (reference sequence). Germline trimming cut 7 bases from V and 7 bases from J; bases unmatched to any gene: 4. This chain's CDR3 is CASNDRGHNSPLHF. The DNA for the CDR3 is TGTGCCAGTAATGACAGGGGGCACAATTCACCCCTCCACTTT. The full variable domain, in which reference TRBV19 and TRBJ1-6 provide the parts outside the CDR3, is DGGITQSPKYLFRKEGQNVTLSCEQNLNHDAMYWYRQDPGQGLRLIYYSQIVNDFQKGDIAEGYSVSREKKESFPLTVTSAQKNPTAFYLCASNDRGHNSPLHFGNGTRLTVT.

The V and J genes are TRBV30 and TRBJ1-4, with no clear D. Deletions cut 4 bases from V and 3 bases from J, with 12 bases between. Per germline, CDR1 GTSNPN and CDR2 SVGIG (reference sequence). The CDR3 is made up of 14 amino acids. The CDR3: CAWTPGLANEKLFF. As DNA, the CDR3 is TGTGCCTGGACCCCTGGCCTGGCTAATGAAAAACTGTTTTTT.

The gene calls are TRBV28 and TRBJ2-1; D is unresolved. This CDR3 region has 15 residues. V was shortened by 4 bases and J by 5 bases, with 15 bases between the two germline ends. Germline assignment: CDR1 MDHEN and CDR2 SYDVKM. The CDR3 nucleotides read TGTGCCAGCAGTTCTCCCGGGTCTTCAAACAATGAGCAGTTCTTC. It is translated as CASSSPGSSNNEQFF.

The CDR3 region is CAISDKGASYGYTF. In DNA form, the CDR3 reads TGTGCCATCAGTGATAAGGGGGCGAGCTATGGCTACACCTTC. The chain employs TRBV10-3 and TRBJ1-2, with 7 bases fitting TRBD1. This CDR3 spans 14 amino acids. Germline CDR1 and CDR2: ENHRY and SYGVKD. V shed 3 bases, J shed 4 bases, and the junction held 5 bases outside the gene matches.

V gene TRBV4-1 combines with J gene TRBJ2-3; D is possibly TRBD2 (5 bases). Looked up from germline, CDR1 is MGHRA and CDR2 is YSYEKL. The CDR3 sequence is 15 residues long. V was cut by 4 bases and J by 2 bases, with 13 bases left in between. The CDR3 loop is CASSREDLLTDTQYF. In DNA, the CDR3 is TGCGCCAGCAGCCGAGAGGACTTACTCACAGATACGCAGTATTTT.

This clone was seen just once. This same CDR3 is encoded by further DNA sequences in the sample. The V call is TRBV5-1, the J call TRBJ1-3; D perhaps matches TRBD1 (5 bases). The length of the CDR3 is 15 residues. V gave up 0 bases and J gave up 0 bases, with 7 bases separating them. Germline CDR1 reads SGHRS; CDR2 reads YFSETQ. Here the CDR3 reads CASSLAGTSGNTIYF. In DNA form, the CDR3 reads TGCGCCAGCAGCTTGGCCGGGACCTCTGGAAACACCATATATTTT.

The rearrangement links TRBV18 to TRBJ1-5, with a weak D call TRBD1 (6 bases). Germline V lookup: CDR1 KGHSH, CDR2 LQKENI. Deletions cut 1 base from V and 5 bases from J, with 12 bases between. The CDR3 runs to 15 residues. DNA for the CDR3: TGTGCCAGCTCACCACAAACAGGGAGGGATCAGCCCCAGCATTTT. It specifies CASSPQTGRDQPQHF.

The chain carries TRBV7-6 and TRBJ2-5; either TRBD1 or TRBD2 may supply D (5 bases each). Looked up from germline, CDR1 is SGHVS and CDR2 is FNYEAQ. The V gene lost 1 base and the J gene lost 5 bases, with 8 bases spanning the gap. The CDR3 is made up of 13 amino acids. The CDR3 sequence is CASSLVWGETQYF. CDR3 nucleotides: TGTGCCAGCAGCTTAGTTTGGGGGGAGACCCAGTACTTC.

The chain has TRBV7-9 and TRBJ2-7; D remains unclear. CDR1 SEHNR and CDR2 FQNEAQ come from the germline V gene (reference sequence). The CDR3 is made up of 11 amino acids. Between the trimmed V and J ends, which lost 2 bases and 8 bases, there was a span of 7 bases. The CDR3 nucleotides read TGTGCCAGCAGCTTATCTAGGAAGCAGTACTTC. Protein sequence: CASSLSRKQYF.

The CDR3 bases are TGTGCCAGCGGGATGGTGGGGGAAAAACTGTTTTTT. This codes for CASGMVGEKLFF. The rearrangement joins TRBV6-1 to TRBJ1-4; D gene unclear. With 8 bases removed from V and 8 bases from J, the gap between germline ends came to 12 bases. The CDR3 sequence is 12 residues long. From germline, CDR1 is MNHNS and CDR2 SASEGT.

J is TRBJ1-4 and V is TRBV11-2; TRBD1 is a possible D gene (5 bases). In germline, CDR1 is SGHAT, CDR2 FQNNGV. Trimming pared 5 bases from V and 8 bases from J, leaving 24 bases between. CDR3 length equals 17 residues. CDR3 DNA sequence: TGTGCCAGCAGCACCCCCCGAGATCCGGGACGGAACGAAAAACTGTTTTTT. It yields the protein CASSTPRDPGRNEKLFF.